This is a list of T cell receptor beta chains from one sample in a study of breast tumors, draining lymph nodes, adjacent tissues. MiXCR, run by TCRdb on the multiplex PCR reads, gives a single entry per CDR3 protein. The sample holds some 130,000 distinct CDR3 sequences, around 20% seen once. The source material was axillary lymph node tissue. The receptors were sampled from a female donor with breast cancer. Some clones in this sample may be carry-over from other donors' samples. CDR3s include the opening cysteine and the closing phenylalanine or tryptophan. The D gene is left open where the match is weak. Expanded clones are given a class, and other clones once, few, many or no size at all.

v_call	j_call	clone_size	d_call	cdr3_nt	cdr3_aa
TRBV27	TRBJ1-5	.	.	TGTGCCAGCAGTTTAGGACTGTTTCAGCCCCAGCATTTT	CASSLGLFQPQHF
TRBV9	TRBJ2-3	.	.	TGTGCCAGCAGCGCCACCCCTGGGGGGGGGCTAGGAACAGATACGCAGTATTTT	CASSATPGGGLGTDTQYF
TRBV7-3	TRBJ2-5	many	.	TGTGCCAGCAGCTCCACAGGGGAGGGCTCGGCCCAGTACTTC	CASSSTGEGSAQYF
TRBV19	TRBJ1-2	many	TRBD1	TGTGCCAGTAGATCCGGGACAGGGGCAGGAGGCTACACCTTC	CASRSGTGAGGYTF
TRBV20-1	TRBJ2-1	many	.	TGCAGTGCTAGAGATCAGGATCAGCTAGTTAATGAGCAGTTCTTC	CSARDQDQLVNEQFF
TRBV19	TRBJ1-2	many	.	TGTGCCAGTAGCAGACAGGAAAACTATGGCTACACCTTC	CASSRQENYGYTF
TRBV12-3/TRBV12-4	TRBJ2-7	many	.	TGTGCCAGCAGTTTAGAGGCAGGTCCCTTCTACGAGCAGTACTTC	CASSLEAGPFYEQYF
TRBV5-1	TRBJ2-1	many	.	TGCGCCAGCAGCTTGAAGGCGGAGAATGAGCAGTTCTTC	CASSLKAENEQFF
TRBV28	TRBJ2-5	many	.	TGTGCCAGCAAGTCGACAATTAACCAAGAGACCCAGTACTTC	CASKSTINQETQYF
TRBV5-6	TRBJ1-5	many	.	TGTGCCAGCAGCTTGAGGGGCAGTCCTAGCAATCAGCCCCAGCATTTT	CASSLRGSPSNQPQHF
TRBV6-1	TRBJ2-1	.	.	TGTGCCAGCAGTGAAGTGGGCAGCGTTTCCCCTCACAATGAGCAGTTCTTC	CASSEVGSVSPHNEQFF
TRBV28	TRBJ2-3	.	.	TGTGCCAGCAGTACCCTCTCGAGGGGATATACGCAGTATTTT	CASSTLSRGYTQYF
TRBV14	TRBJ1-2	.	.	TGTACCAGCAGCCAAGATTCTGGACAGCTATATGGCTACACCTTC	CTSSQDSGQLYGYTF
TRBV10-2	TRBJ2-2	many	TRBD2	TGCGCCAGCACCGGACTAGCGGGAGAGTGGACCGGGGAGCTGTTTTTT	CASTGLAGEWTGELFF
TRBV29-1	TRBJ2-1	many	TRBD2	TGCAGCGGAAAAGCGGGGGACTACAATGAGCAGTTCTTC	CSGKAGDYNEQFF
TRBV4-1	TRBJ2-7	many	.	TGCGCCAGCAGCCACCCGTCTAGCAGGGTGGGAGAGCAGTACTTC	CASSHPSSRVGEQYF
TRBV19	TRBJ2-4	.	.	TGTGCCAGTAGTAATGGACCCAGACCCCAAAACATTCAGTACTTC	CASSNGPRPQNIQYF
TRBV20-1	TRBJ2-1	many	.	TGCAGTGCTAACGGACCGAGGGGGTACAATGAGCAGTTCTTC	CSANGPRGYNEQFF
TRBV27	TRBJ2-2	.	TRBD2	TGTGCCAGCAGTAAGACTAGCGGGAGCGGCACCGGGGAGCTGTTTTTT	CASSKTSGSGTGELFF
TRBV12-3/TRBV12-4	TRBJ2-5	many	TRBD1	TGTGCCAGCAGTTTAGTCGGACTGACAGGGAAGGAGACCCAGTACTTC	CASSLVGLTGKETQYF
TRBV11-2	TRBJ2-1	few	.	TGTGCCAGCAGCTTAGGGGTGGAGGGCCTCCTCTACAATGAGCAGTTCTTC	CASSLGVEGLLYNEQFF
TRBV24-1	TRBJ2-3	many	TRBD2	TGTGCCACCAGTGACCCGAGGACTAGCGGGACTAGCACAGATACGCAGTATTTT	CATSDPRTSGTSTDTQYF
TRBV28	TRBJ1-2	.	.	TGTGCCAGCAGAGGTTTTGGGACCAAGGATGGCTACACCTTC	CASRGFGTKDGYTF
TRBV19	TRBJ2-3	many	.	TGTGCCAGTAGTATGGGGGGGGCTGGCACAGATACGCAGTATTTT	CASSMGGAGTDTQYF
TRBV6-2/TRBV6-3	TRBJ2-3	.	.	TGTGCCAGCAGTTACTCGGTGGGGAGCACTAGCAACCCAGATACGCAGTATTTT	CASSYSVGSTSNPDTQYF
TRBV19	TRBJ2-1	many	.	TGTGCCAGTAGTATATTCTCTAACTGGGAGCAGTTCTTC	CASSIFSNWEQFF
TRBV5-1	TRBJ2-2	many	.	TGCGCCAGCGGCATTGGCCTAGGGAACACCGGGGAGCTGTTTTTT	CASGIGLGNTGELFF
TRBV6-4	TRBJ1-2	many	TRBD1	TGTGCCAGCAGTCCCGGGACAGGGAACTATGGCTACACCTTC	CASSPGTGNYGYTF
TRBV2	TRBJ2-1	many	TRBD1	TGTGCCAGCAGTGAATTCACCCAACAGGGGGCGATTAGGAATGAGCAGTTCTTC	CASSEFTQQGAIRNEQFF
TRBV19	TRBJ2-5	few	.	TGTGCCAGTAGTAAATTGGGAGCGTGGGGAGAGACCCAGTACTTC	CASSKLGAWGETQYF
TRBV20-1	TRBJ1-3	many	.	TGCAGTCCAGTGGAACAAAACACCATATATTTT	CSPVEQNTIYF
TRBV5-1	TRBJ2-1	many	.	TGCGCCAGCAGCTTGGGGGCGCGTTTTTCGGATGAGCAGTTCTTC	CASSLGARFSDEQFF
TRBV9	TRBJ2-1	many	.	TGTGCCAGCAGCGTAGGAGGAGGCACCCCTGGTGAGCAGTTCTTC	CASSVGGGTPGEQFF
TRBV19	TRBJ2-5	many	.	TGTGCCAGTAGTAGGACGGCCAGAGGACAAGAGACCCAGTACTTC	CASSRTARGQETQYF
TRBV6-2/TRBV6-3	TRBJ2-7	few	.	TGTGCCAGCTCCGGGGGAGTCGACGAGCGGTACTTC	CASSGGVDERYF
TRBV6-1	TRBJ2-3	many	TRBD2	TGTGCCAGCAAGTGGACTAGCAACACAGATACGCAGTATTTT	CASKWTSNTDTQYF
TRBV29-1	TRBJ2-7	many	.	TGCAGCGTACTGTGGCGGGACAGCTCCTACGAGCAGTACTTC	CSVLWRDSSYEQYF